This entry is about one T cell receptor beta chain. Its recognized antigen is unknown. The sample holds no much larger clone one base away, and base qualities are not on file. The treatment or condition label of this sample denotes: some 20 received Ad26.COV2.S at low or high dose, single or two shots; 5 received placebo; per-sample allocation not given. For vaccine and placebo recipients, the sequenced repertoires came from samples collected on day 63 after the first injection. Cohort 1b enrolled about 25 adults aged 18-55 years at a single site in Boston, USA, between 29 July and 7 August 2020. Ad26.COV2.S was a replication-incompetent adenovirus type 26 vector expressing a prefusion-stabilized SARS-CoV-2 spike protein from the original Wuhan strain. The sample originates from a study of Ad26.COV2.S vaccination and SARS-CoV-2 variants (dated by TCRdb to about 2021). As for the study more broadly: Vaccine-arm donors were drawn from COV1001, a multicentre, randomized, double-blind, placebo-controlled phase I-IIa trial of Ad26.COV2.S in healthy adults. Sequencing of the TCRbeta repertoire served to evaluate the specificity and breadth of SARS-CoV-2-reactive T cell receptors following Ad26.COV2.S vaccination. Investigators remained blinded to trial group allocation during experiments and outcome assessment. A total of approximately 30 samples were included in the TCR-sequenced set, comprising around 19 Ad26.COV2.S vaccine recipients, 5 placebo recipients and 8 SARS-CoV-2 convalescent individuals. Ad26.COV2.S was given intramuscularly at 5x10^10 or 1x10^11 viral particles, as a single shot or as two shots 56 days apart. Trial participants were randomized into five groups of five, in which low-dose or high-dose Ad26.COV2.S was given once or twice, or placebo was given on both occasions.

TCRbeta CDR3 regions were sequenced with the immunoSEQ Assay. After extraction, genomic DNA underwent amplification by bias-controlled multiplex PCR, followed by high-throughput sequencing. The original pipeline was this. To quantify the absolute abundance of each unique TCRbeta CDR3 region, sequences were collapsed and filtered. T cell fraction was estimated by normalization of TCRbeta template counts to usable DNA, with usable DNA being measured through amplification of reference genes present in all nucleated cells. Repertoire TCRs were annotated as SARS-CoV-2-specific by exact matching of V gene, CDR3 amino acid sequence and J gene to a known reactive TCR set. MIRA supplied the reference SARS-CoV-2 TCR set, which was filtered for enrichment in COVID-19-positive ImmuneCODE repertoires so that public or cross-reactive TCRs were removed. Drawing on the MIRA antigens, annotated TCRs were analysed further at the level of specific ORF or position within ORF. Breadth was defined as annotated unique rearrangements over total unique productive rearrangements; depth was the summed frequency of those rearrangements. Two-sided Wilcoxon rank-sum tests were applied when comparing TCR breadth between groups. In TCRdb, the immuneACCESS table is reduced to in-frame sequences with V and J assigned. These tables do not hold every clone; where another copy was compared, an unresolved V gene accounts for under half, and the others remain unexplained. The V and J calls and clone size are taken from that table; D and trimming were inferred from the DNA. This sample is represented by some 340,000 clones; about 82% of them were singletons. Together, the top ten hold 2% to 2.5% of the sample.

Compared with germline, V lacks 5 bases and J lacks 2 bases; bases without a gene match: 5. Including the terminal cysteine and phenylalanine, the CDR3 comprises 14 residues. Just CDR3 DNA is preserved here, 42 bases in frame from base 1. In the germline V gene, CDR1 corresponds to MDHEN and CDR2 to SYDVKM. The paper's findings and limits, for the study overall: The study was not powered for comparison of responses between vaccine doses or regimens. Substantial breadth of spike-specific CD8+ and CD4+ T cell responses was reported after vaccination. Vaccine and placebo recipients had similar non-spike TCR breadth, a finding consistent with the vaccine containing only spike. According to the authors, total T cell responses may have been underestimated by the TCR breadth and depth analyses. Ad26.COV2.S recipients had higher spike-specific TCR breadth than placebo recipients (P = 0.0014).

Here the chain combines TRBV28 and TRBJ1-2; the junction holds 7 bases that match TRBD1. The specimen comprised peripheral blood, sampled in a trial of Ad26.COV2.S vaccine versus placebo. This sequence originates from a person between 18 and 65 years old who received the Ad26.COV2.S COVID-19 vaccine or a placebo. The bases read TGTGCCAGCAGTAAGGACAGGTTAAACTATGGCTACACCTTC. This gives the protein CASSKDRLNYGYTF.